This TCR beta chain was documented in a study of blood T cell repertoires in COVID-19. In the study's own analysis: Reference gene primer amplification yielded estimated nucleated cell counts. This table comes from immunoSEQ multiplex PCR, and its TCRdb copy is limited to in-frame clones, with some not included. That table gives V, J and clone size, and the DNA gave D and trimming. Among 35,000 to 50,000 clones, around 90% were seen once, and the ten largest hold roughly 1.4%. V lost 0 bases and J lost 5, with 10 bases in between. This CDR3 region has 13 residues. Germline values: CDR1 GTSNPN, CDR2 SVGIG (reference sequence).

Sequences were obtained from peripheral blood. The TCR comes from a woman aged 40 to 50 with acute or convalescent COVID-19. The chain combines TRBV30 with TRBJ1-2; no clear D. The CDR3 is CAWSVMAWYGYTF. The CDR3 DNA is TGTGCCTGGAGTGTGATGGCTTGGTATGGCTACACCTTC.